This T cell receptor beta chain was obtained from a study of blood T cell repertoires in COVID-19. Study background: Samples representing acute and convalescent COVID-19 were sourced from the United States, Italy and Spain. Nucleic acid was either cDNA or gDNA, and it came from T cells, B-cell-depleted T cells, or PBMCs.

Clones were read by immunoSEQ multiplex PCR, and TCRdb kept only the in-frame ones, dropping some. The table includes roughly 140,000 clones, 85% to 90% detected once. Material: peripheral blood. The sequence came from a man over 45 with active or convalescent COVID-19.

This chain's CDR3 is CASSQTGTSYEQYF. The CDR3 region has the DNA TGTGCCAGCAGCCAGACAGGGACTTCTTACGAGCAGTACTTC. This chain joins TRBV14 and TRBJ2-7, with D maybe TRBD1 (7 bases). The CDR3 runs 14 residues. Germline assignment: CDR1 SGHDN and CDR2 FVKESK. V dropped 3 bases and J dropped 4 bases, with 13 bases sitting between them.